A selection of T cell receptor beta chains follows, all from one sample in a study of T cells in Graves' hyperthyroidism and ophthalmopathy. TCRdb called the multiplex PCR reads again in MiXCR, with one record for every CDR3 protein. The sample consists of approximately 530,000 distinct CDR3 sequences, 20% of them appearing once. The sequencing sample was made of blood. The source of these receptors is a man aged 35 to 55 with Graves' ophthalmopathy. Each CDR3 is given with its conserved first and last residue. A D gene is named only where the DNA matches it firmly. Where a row states a size, it is once, few, many or the class of an expanded clone; other rows omit it.

J gene	V gene	D gene	clone size	CDR3 DNA	CDR3 protein
TRBJ1-1	TRBV4-3	-	-	TGCGCCAGCAGCCAAGAGGAGGTCGCGGGTACTGAAGCTTTCTTT	CASSQEEVAGTEAFF
TRBJ2-2	TRBV11-1	-	-	TGTGCCAACAGCTTGGTGGTAATGGCCGGGGAGCTGTTTTTT	CANSLVVMAGELFF
TRBJ1-6	TRBV27	-	-	TGTGCCAGCAGTCAAACAGGGAATTCACCCCTCCACTTT	CASSQTGNSPLHF
TRBJ2-3	TRBV4-3	-	few	TGCGCCAGCAGCCAAGACAGAGGCCCAGATACGCAGTATTTT	CASSQDRGPDTQYF
TRBJ1-4	TRBV13	-	-	TGTGCCAGCAGCTCATCAAAGGGAATTAATGAAAAACTGTTTTTT	CASSSSKGINEKLFF
TRBJ1-1	TRBV10-3	-	few	TGTGCCATCCTATCAGGGACGGAGAACACTGAAGCTTTCTTT	CAILSGTENTEAFF
TRBJ2-5	TRBV30	-	few	TGTGCCTGGAGTGGGGGGAGACAAGAGACCCAGTACTTC	CAWSGGRQETQYF
TRBJ2-3	TRBV3-1	TRBD2	many	TGTGCCAGCAGCCAAGGACTAGCGGGATCGACAGATACGCAGTATTTT	CASSQGLAGSTDTQYF
TRBJ2-2	TRBV9	TRBD1	-	TGTGCCAGCAGCGCCTCCGGGACAGAAAGGGAGCTGTTTTTT	CASSASGTERELFF
TRBJ2-3	TRBV29-1	-	-	TGCAGCGTTGAAAATGCTCGGGGAGGAGGAGATCCAGATACGCAGTATTTT	CSVENARGGGDPDTQYF
TRBJ1-5	TRBV30	-	-	TGTGCCTGGAGCGTCTCCCCTGGGTATCAGCCCCAGCATTTT	CAWSVSPGYQPQHF
TRBJ2-5	TRBV3-1	-	many	TGTGCCAGCAGCCCGCCTTCACCCTGGGCCCAAGAGACCCAGTACTTC	CASSPPSPWAQETQYF
TRBJ1-5	TRBV11-2	-	many	TGTGCCAGCAGCTTAGAACAGGGCAGCAATCAGCCCCAGCATTTT	CASSLEQGSNQPQHF
TRBJ1-1	TRBV5-1	-	many	TGTGCCAGCAGCTTAGCCGGTAGCATGAACACTGAAGCTTTCTTT	CASSLAGSMNTEAFF
TRBJ1-2	TRBV5-1	TRBD1	few	TGCGCCAGCAGCTTGGCGGGACAGGGGAAGGACGGCTACACCTTC	CASSLAGQGKDGYTF
TRBJ1-2	TRBV20-1	TRBD1	many	TGCAGTGCTGGACAGGGGGCTAACTATGGCTACACCTTC	CSAGQGANYGYTF
TRBJ1-6	TRBV10-3	TRBD1	many	TGTGCCATCAAGATGGACAGGACGTCACCCCTCCACTTT	CAIKMDRTSPLHF
TRBJ1-6	TRBV10-3	TRBD1	few	TGTGCCATCAGTGAGATTGGACAGGGGGTTTCACCCCTCCACTTT	CAISEIGQGVSPLHF
TRBJ2-7	TRBV20-1	-	-	TGCAGTGCTAGGACGCGGGGCTACGAGCAGTACTTC	CSARTRGYEQYF
TRBJ1-6	TRBV30	-	many	TGTGCCTGGATCCGACCGGGACCACCAAATTCACCCCTCCACTTT	CAWIRPGPPNSPLHF
TRBJ1-6	TRBV30	-	-	TGTGCCTGGAGTGTACGGGGAAGTTCACCCCTCCACTTT	CAWSVRGSSPLHF
TRBJ1-1	TRBV11-2	-	few	TGTGCCAGCAGCTTAGGACCTGCACCTAACACTGAAGCTTTCTTT	CASSLGPAPNTEAFF
TRBJ2-1	TRBV2	TRBD2	few	TGTGCCAGCAGTCCCCCGGGACTAGCGTTCTTC	CASSPPGLAFF
TRBJ2-1	TRBV28	-	many	TGTGCCAGCAGTACCAAAGGGGTGGCCAATGAGCAGTTCTTC	CASSTKGVANEQFF
TRBJ2-3	TRBV5-8	TRBD2	few	TGTGCCAGCAGCTTGGTGGAGGGAGGGATTTCCACGCAGTATTTT	CASSLVEGGISTQYF
TRBJ2-3	TRBV12-3/TRBV12-4	TRBD2	few	TGTGCCAGCAGGTTTAGCGGGACGAGGGGTAGCACAGATACGCAGTATTTT	CASRFSGTRGSTDTQYF
TRBJ2-5	TRBV20-1	-	-	TGCAGTGCTAGTACATTAGGAGCACGCCAAGAGACCCAGTACTTC	CSASTLGARQETQYF
TRBJ2-3	TRBV28	TRBD2	many	TGTGCCAGCACTGTGGGAGGGCCCCGCACAGATACGCAGTATTTT	CASTVGGPRTDTQYF
TRBJ2-3	TRBV20-1	TRBD2	many	TGCAGTGCGCACTCGCCTAGCGGGAGGGGCAGCACAGATACGCAGTATTTT	CSAHSPSGRGSTDTQYF
TRBJ1-1	TRBV2	-	-	TGTGCCAGCAGACGAGGGACTCGTGAAGCTTTCTTT	CASRRGTREAFF
TRBJ2-7	TRBV20-1	TRBD2	-	TGCAGTGCTGGGGGAGGGAGAGGGACTCCCTACGAGCAGTACTTC	CSAGGGRGTPYEQYF
TRBJ2-2	TRBV28	-	many	TGTGCCAGCAGTTCCTACTACGACCCACTCTGGGGAACCGGGGAGCTGTTTTTT	CASSSYYDPLWGTGELFF
TRBJ2-7	TRBV20-1	-	-	TGCAGTGCTAAAGGTCTCGGTCTCTACGAGCAGTACTTC	CSAKGLGLYEQYF
TRBJ2-6	TRBV28	TRBD2	many	TGTGCCAGCAGTTTAGGGAGGGCTTGGGCCAACGTCCTGACTTTC	CASSLGRAWANVLTF
TRBJ1-1	TRBV9	-	many	TGTGCCAGCAGTGTCACAACGAACACTGAAGCTTTCTTT	CASSVTTNTEAFF
TRBJ1-5	TRBV28	-	many	TGTGCCAGCAGCTTCGGACCCGGTGGCAATCAGCCCCAGCATTTT	CASSFGPGGNQPQHF
TRBJ2-3	TRBV10-1	-	few	TGCGCCAGCAACGGGTGGACTGTGACGCAGTATTTT	CASNGWTVTQYF
TRBJ2-7	TRBV6-2/TRBV6-3	-	few	TGTGCCAGCATTAACGACAGGTTCTCCTACGAGCAGTACTTC	CASINDRFSYEQYF
TRBJ2-5	TRBV7-6	-	-	TGTGCCAGCAGCTTAGGTGGTTCGGGGGCCCAGTACTTC	CASSLGGSGAQYF
TRBJ1-1	TRBV19	TRBD1	few	TGTGCCAGTAGTTCAGGGGGAAGTGAAGCTTTCTTT	CASSSGGSEAFF
TRBJ2-5	TRBV7-9	TRBD2	-	TGTGCCAGCAGCCCCCGGCTAGCGGGGACAACCCAAGAGACCCAGTACTTC	CASSPRLAGTTQETQYF
TRBJ2-2	TRBV2	-	few	TGTGCCAGCAGAACAGAGGGGACCCTGTTTTTT	CASRTEGTLFF
TRBJ1-6	TRBV15	-	many	TGTGCCACCAGCGGGGGGCGAGGTTCACCCCTCCACTTT	CATSGGRGSPLHF
TRBJ1-5	TRBV28	TRBD1	-	TGTGCCAGCTCTACTCTTCGGGGCAGGGGGCAGAGGGGTCAGCCCCAGCATTTT	CASSTLRGRGQRGQPQHF
TRBJ2-1	TRBV3-1	-	many	TGTGCCAGCAGCCCTCGACAGGTCAGCTCCTACAATGAGCAGTTCTTC	CASSPRQVSSYNEQFF
TRBJ1-3	TRBV5-1	-	once	TGCGCCAGCAGCCCAGGGACCCCCGGTGGATACACCATATATTTT	CASSPGTPGGYTIYF
TRBJ1-2	TRBV5-1	TRBD1	many	TGCGCCAGCAGCTTGTCAGGGGGCAACTATGGCTACACCTTC	CASSLSGGNYGYTF
TRBJ2-5	TRBV5-1	TRBD1	few	TGCGCCAGCAGCATCAGGACAGGGACGCTGGAGACCCAGTACTTC	CASSIRTGTLETQYF
TRBJ1-2	TRBV4-3	-	-	TGCGCCAGCAGCCAAGTCCCAGGGTCTAACTATGGCTACACCTTC	CASSQVPGSNYGYTF
TRBJ2-7	TRBV18	-	-	TGTGCCAGCTCTCCAGAAAGGTTGTCCTACGAGCAGTACTTC	CASSPERLSYEQYF
TRBJ1-1	TRBV5-1	-	many	TGCGCCAGCAGCCCACGTTCAACCCCACTCGGTACTGAAGCTTTCTTT	CASSPRSTPLGTEAFF
TRBJ2-3	TRBV9	-	few	TGTGCCAGCAGCGTAGGGGGCAGCAGGGATACGCAGTATTTT	CASSVGGSRDTQYF
TRBJ1-5	TRBV30	-	many	TGTGCCTGGAGTGGACTTGGAAATCAGCCCCAGCATTTT	CAWSGLGNQPQHF
TRBJ1-2	TRBV24-1	-	few	TGTGCCACCAGTGATTCGGATGGCTACACCTTC	CATSDSDGYTF
TRBJ2-2	TRBV7-3	TRBD1	-	TGTGCCAGCAGCCCCGGGACAGGGGGCCGCCTTACCGGGGAGCTGTTTTTT	CASSPGTGGRLTGELFF
TRBJ1-2	TRBV3-1	-	many	TGTGCCAGCAGCCAAGCTGGGGTGCATGGCTATGGCTACACCTTC	CASSQAGVHGYGYTF
TRBJ1-5	TRBV10-3	TRBD1	-	TGTGCCATCAGTGAGTCGGGGGACAGACAGCCCCAGCATTTT	CAISESGDRQPQHF
TRBJ1-6	TRBV6-1	-	-	TGTGCCAGCAGTGGCCGGGGGGGAGATAATTCACCCCTCCACTTT	CASSGRGGDNSPLHF
TRBJ2-4	TRBV7-9	-	many	TGTGCCAGCAGCCCCCGGGAAGCCAAAAACATTCAGTACTTC	CASSPREAKNIQYF